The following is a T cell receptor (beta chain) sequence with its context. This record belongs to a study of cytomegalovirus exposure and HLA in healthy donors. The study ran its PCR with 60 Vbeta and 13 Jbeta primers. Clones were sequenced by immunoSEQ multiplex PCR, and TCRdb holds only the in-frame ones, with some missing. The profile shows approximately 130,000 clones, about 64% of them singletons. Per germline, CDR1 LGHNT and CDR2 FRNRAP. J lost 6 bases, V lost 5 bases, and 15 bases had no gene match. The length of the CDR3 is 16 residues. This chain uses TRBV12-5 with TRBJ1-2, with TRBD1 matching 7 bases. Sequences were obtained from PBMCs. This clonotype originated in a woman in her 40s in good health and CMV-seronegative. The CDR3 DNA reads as TGTGCTAGTGGTCCGTCGGGAGAGGGGGCTAGAAATGGCTACACCTTC. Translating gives CASGPSGEGARNGYTF.